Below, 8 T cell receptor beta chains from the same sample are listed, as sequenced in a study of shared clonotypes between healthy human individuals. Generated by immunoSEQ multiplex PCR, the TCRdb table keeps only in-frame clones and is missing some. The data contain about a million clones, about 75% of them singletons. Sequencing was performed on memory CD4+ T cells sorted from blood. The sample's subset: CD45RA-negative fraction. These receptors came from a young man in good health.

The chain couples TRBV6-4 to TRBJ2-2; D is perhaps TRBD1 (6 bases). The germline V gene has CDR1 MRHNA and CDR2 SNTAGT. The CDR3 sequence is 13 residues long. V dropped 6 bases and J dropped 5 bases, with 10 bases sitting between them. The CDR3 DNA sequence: TGTGCCAGCAGAGGACAGATTACCGGGGAGCTGTTTTTT. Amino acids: CASRGQITGELFF.

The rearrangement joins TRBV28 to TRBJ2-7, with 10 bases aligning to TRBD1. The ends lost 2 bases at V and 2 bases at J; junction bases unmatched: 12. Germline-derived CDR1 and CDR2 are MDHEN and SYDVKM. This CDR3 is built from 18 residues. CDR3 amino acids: CASSLGQGGIRGAYEQYF. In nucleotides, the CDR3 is TGTGCCAGCAGTTTAGGACAGGGGGGAATCAGGGGTGCCTACGAGCAGTACTTC.

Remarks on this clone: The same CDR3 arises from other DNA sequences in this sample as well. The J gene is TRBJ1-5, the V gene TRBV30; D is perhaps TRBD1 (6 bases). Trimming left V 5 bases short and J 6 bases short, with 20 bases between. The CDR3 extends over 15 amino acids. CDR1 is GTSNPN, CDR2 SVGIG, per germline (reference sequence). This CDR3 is CAWPQMTGVLQPQHF. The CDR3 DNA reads TGTGCCTGGCCCCAGATGACAGGAGTACTTCAGCCCCAGCATTTT. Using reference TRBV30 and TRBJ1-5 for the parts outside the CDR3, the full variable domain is SQTIHQWPATLVQPVGSPLSLECTVEGTSNPNLYWYRQAAGRGLQLLFYSVGIGQISSEVPQNLSASRPQDRQFILSSKKLLLSDSGFYLCAWPQMTGVLQPQHFGDGTRLSIL.

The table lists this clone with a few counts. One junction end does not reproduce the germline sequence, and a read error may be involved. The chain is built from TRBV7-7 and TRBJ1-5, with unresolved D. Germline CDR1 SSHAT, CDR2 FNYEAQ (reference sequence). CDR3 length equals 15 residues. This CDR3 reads CASSLVWRERQPQHF. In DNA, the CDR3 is TGTGCTAGCAGCTTAGTTTGGAGGGAAAGGCAGCCCCAGCATTTT.

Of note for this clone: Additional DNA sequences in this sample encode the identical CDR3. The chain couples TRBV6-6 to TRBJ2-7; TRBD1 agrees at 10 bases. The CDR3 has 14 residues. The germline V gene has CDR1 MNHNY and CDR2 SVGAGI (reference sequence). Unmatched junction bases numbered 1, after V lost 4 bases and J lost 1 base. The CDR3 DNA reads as TGTGCCAGCAGTTGGGGACAGGGGTCCTACGAGCAGTACTTC. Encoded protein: CASSWGQGSYEQYF.

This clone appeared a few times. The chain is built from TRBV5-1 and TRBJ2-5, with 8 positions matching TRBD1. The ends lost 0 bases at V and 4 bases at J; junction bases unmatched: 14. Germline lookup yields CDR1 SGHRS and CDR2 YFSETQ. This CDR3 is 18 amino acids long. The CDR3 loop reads CASSLAGQGARITETQYF. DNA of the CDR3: TGCGCCAGCAGCTTGGCTGGGCAGGGGGCGCGTATAACAGAGACCCAGTACTTC.

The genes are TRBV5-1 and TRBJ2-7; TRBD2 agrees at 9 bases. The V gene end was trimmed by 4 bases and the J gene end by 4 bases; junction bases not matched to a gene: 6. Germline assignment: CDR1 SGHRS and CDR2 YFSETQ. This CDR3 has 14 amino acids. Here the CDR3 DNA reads TGCGCCAGCAGCCCGGGTAGCGGGAGTTACGAGCAGTACTTC. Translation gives CASSPGSGSYEQYF.

The CDR3 DNA follows: TGCGCCAGCAGCTGGTTTGGGAACACTGAAGCTTTCTTT. It specifies CASSWFGNTEAFF. The chain is built from TRBV5-1 and TRBJ1-1; D not resolved. CDR1 SGHRS and CDR2 YFSETQ come from the germline V gene. This CDR3 comprises 13 residues. Trimming took off 3 bases at V and 1 base at J, with 7 bases between the two ends.